The 14 T cell receptor beta chains below were found in one sample sequenced in a study of control samples from healthy donors and cancer patients. This table comes from immunoSEQ multiplex PCR, and its TCRdb copy is limited to in-frame clones, with some not included. There are 80,000 or so clones in the sample; 94% occur only once, and approximately 5.7% lies in the top ten. Sequenced material: blood. Receptors were obtained from a woman aged 40 to 50 in good health.

This chain uses TRBV7-9 with TRBJ2-1, with 7 positions matching TRBD1. Germline V gene sequence: CDR1 SEHNR, CDR2 FQNEAQ (reference sequence). This CDR3 contains 15 residues. The trim removed 5 bases at V and 2 bases at J, leaving 6 bases unmatched. CDR3 sequence: CASSPSQGTYNEQFF. The CDR3 bases are TGTGCCAGCAGCCCCTCACAGGGGACCTACAATGAGCAGTTCTTC. Drawing the rest from reference TRBV7-9 and TRBJ2-1, the complete variable domain is DTGVSQNPRHKITKRGQNVTFRCDPISEHNRLYWYRQTLGQGPEFLTYFQNEAQLEKSRLLSDRFSAERPKGSFSTLEIQRTEQGDSAMYLCASSPSQGTYNEQFFGPGTRLTVL.

This chain links TRBV27 with TRBJ1-2, with D unclear. Germline CDR1 is MNHEY and CDR2 is SMNVEV (reference sequence). The CDR3 loop spans 15 amino acids. Trimming removed 4 bases at V and 6 bases at J, with 18 bases between. CDR3 DNA: TGTGCCAGCAGTTCCTGGCCGATCGGAGGAAATGGCTACACCTTC. Translated, it gives CASSSWPIGGNGYTF.

The CDR3 nucleotides are TGTGCCAGCAGCTTAGTCAGACAGGGGGCGAGGGAGCAGTACTTC. Its translation is CASSLVRQGAREQYF. V is TRBV7-9 and J is TRBJ2-7; TRBD1 agrees at 10 bases. The germline CDR1 and CDR2 sequences are SEHNR and FQNEAQ (reference sequence). The CDR3 totals 15 residues. The V gene end was trimmed by 1 base and the J gene end by 7 bases; junction bases not matched to a gene: 7.

This clone was counted between two and nine times. V usage is TRBV6-2 or TRBV6-3 and J usage is TRBJ2-7; 10 nucleotides line up with TRBD2. Trimming cost V 5 bases and J 3 bases; bases outside gene matches: 4. This CDR3 has 14 amino acids. The germline CDR1 and CDR2 sequences are MNHEY and SVGEGT. The DNA for the CDR3 is TGTGCCAGCAGTCTAGCGGGGGCCCTCTACGAGCAGTACTTC. Protein: CASSLAGALYEQYF.

This sequence joins TRBV10-3 and TRBJ1-1; TRBD1 matches at 9 bases. The CDR3 is 14 amino acids. Trimming removed 4 bases from V and 3 bases from J; junction bases left unmatched: 3. CDR1 ENHRY and CDR2 SYGVKD come from the germline V gene. Here the CDR3 reads CAISVTGGDTEAFF. CDR3 DNA sequence: TGTGCCATCAGTGTTACAGGGGGCGACACTGAAGCTTTCTTT.

CDR3 sequence (DNA): TGTGCCAGCAGCTTCGGACCGGGGATCTACGAGCAGTACTTC. Its translation: CASSFGPGIYEQYF. The chain combines TRBV7-9 with TRBJ2-7, with D perhaps matching TRBD2 (5 bases). Germline CDR1 SEHNR, CDR2 FQNEAQ (reference sequence). V was pared by 3 bases and J by 3 bases, with 12 bases between. This CDR3 has 14 residues.

This clone was found once. Here the CDR3 reads CASSTVAGVGVEQFF. As DNA, the CDR3 is TGTGCCAGCAGCACCGTAGCGGGAGTGGGGGTTGAGCAGTTCTTC. This chain connects TRBV11-2 to TRBJ2-1; 9 bases are a match to TRBD2. From germline, CDR1 is SGHAT and CDR2 FQNNGV. This CDR3 region has 15 residues. J was trimmed by 9 bases and V by 5 bases; bases with no gene match: 11.

The rearrangement links TRBV7-2 to TRBJ2-5; 8 positions agree with TRBD1. In germline, CDR1 is SGHTA, CDR2 FQGNSA. J gave up 2 bases and V 2 bases, and 4 bases lay outside the gene matches. The CDR3 sequence is 15 residues long. CDR3 coding DNA: TGTGCCAGCAGCTTAAGTGACAGGGGACAAGAGACCCAGTACTTC. As protein: CASSLSDRGQETQYF.

The chain uses TRBV18 and TRBJ2-7, with a tentative D call TRBD1 (6 bases). Germline V gene data show CDR1 as KGHSH and CDR2 as LQKENI. V lost 3 bases, J lost 4 bases, and 16 bases lay in between. The CDR3 totals 15 residues. For the CDR3, the DNA is TGTGCCAGCTCACCTCCCCAGGGGACAACTTACGAGCAGTACTTC. This encodes CASSPPQGTTYEQYF.

The chain is built from TRBV3-1 (or the pseudogene TRBV3-2) and TRBJ1-1; 7 bases match TRBD1. The junction had 6 bases not matched to a gene; V was cut back by 1 base and J by 1 base. Germline V lookup: CDR1 LGHDT, CDR2 YNNKEL (reference sequence). The CDR3 runs 16 residues. CDR3 bases: TGTGCCAGCAGCCAAGGCATCGGGACAGCGAACACTGAAGCTTTCTTT. Its translation is CASSQGIGTANTEAFF.

The chain carries TRBV7-2 and TRBJ2-7; 8 positions match TRBD2. The CDR3 covers 16 residues. Germline V gene sequence: CDR1 SGHTA, CDR2 FQGNSA. The V gene end was trimmed by 1 base and the J gene end by 4 bases; junction bases not matched to a gene: 9. The CDR3 sequence: CASSLGYGRGGYEQYF. DNA for the CDR3: TGTGCCAGCAGCTTAGGTTACGGGAGGGGAGGGTACGAGCAGTACTTC.

This rearrangement joins TRBV6-5 to TRBJ1-2, with TRBD1 matching over 10 bases. CDR1 and CDR2 from the germline V gene are MNHEY and SVGAGI. J lost 3 bases, V lost 4 bases, and 5 bases had no gene match. The CDR3 sequence is 15 residues long. The chain's CDR3 is CASSSDRGRDYGYTF. In DNA, the CDR3 is TGTGCCAGCAGTTCCGACAGGGGGCGGGACTATGGCTACACCTTC.

The rearrangement links TRBV19 to TRBJ1-4, with D maybe TRBD1 (6 bases). The CDR3 has 15 amino acids. Germline lookup yields CDR1 LNHDA and CDR2 SQIVND (reference sequence). V was shortened by 5 bases and J by 7 bases, with 17 bases between the two germline ends. In DNA, the CDR3 is TGTGCCAGTAGTTATTACGGGACAACTCCTGAAAAACTGTTTTTT. Its protein is CASSYYGTTPEKLFF.

V and J are TRBV7-9 and TRBJ2-5, with D perhaps matching TRBD2 (7 bases). Germline values: CDR1 SEHNR, CDR2 FQNEAQ (reference sequence). V lost 11 bases and J 2 bases, leaving 15 bases between the germline ends. The CDR3 sequence is 13 residues long. CDR3 in amino acids: CAGGAAAQETQYF. CDR3 nucleotide sequence: TGTGCCGGGGGGGCAGCGGCGCAAGAGACCCAGTACTTC.